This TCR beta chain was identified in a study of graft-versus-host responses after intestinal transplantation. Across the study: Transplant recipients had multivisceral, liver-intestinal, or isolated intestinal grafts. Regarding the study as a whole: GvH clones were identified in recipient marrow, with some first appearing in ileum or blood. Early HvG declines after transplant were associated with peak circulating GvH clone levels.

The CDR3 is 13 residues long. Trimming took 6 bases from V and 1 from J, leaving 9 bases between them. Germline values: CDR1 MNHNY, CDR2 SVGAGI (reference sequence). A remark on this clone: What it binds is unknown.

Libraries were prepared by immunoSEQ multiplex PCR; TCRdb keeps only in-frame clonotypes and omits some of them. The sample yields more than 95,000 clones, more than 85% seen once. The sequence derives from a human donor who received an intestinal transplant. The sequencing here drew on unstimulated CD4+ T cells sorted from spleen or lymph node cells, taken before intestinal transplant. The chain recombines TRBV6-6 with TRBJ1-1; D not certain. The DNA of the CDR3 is TGTGCCAGCAGAGGCACAACGAACACTGAAGCTTTCTTT. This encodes CASRGTTNTEAFF.